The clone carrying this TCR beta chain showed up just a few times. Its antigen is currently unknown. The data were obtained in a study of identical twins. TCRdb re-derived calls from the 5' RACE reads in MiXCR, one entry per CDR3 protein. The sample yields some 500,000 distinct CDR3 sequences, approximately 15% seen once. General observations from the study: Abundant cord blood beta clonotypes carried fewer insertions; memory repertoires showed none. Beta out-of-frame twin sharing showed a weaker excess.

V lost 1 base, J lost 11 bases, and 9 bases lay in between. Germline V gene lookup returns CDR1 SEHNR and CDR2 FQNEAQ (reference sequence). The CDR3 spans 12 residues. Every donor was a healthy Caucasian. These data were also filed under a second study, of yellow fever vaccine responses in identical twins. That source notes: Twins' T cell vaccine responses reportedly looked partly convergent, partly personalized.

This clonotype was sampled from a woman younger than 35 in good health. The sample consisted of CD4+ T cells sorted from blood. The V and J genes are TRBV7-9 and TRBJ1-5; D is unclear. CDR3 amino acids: CASSLVGGAQHF. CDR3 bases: TGTGCCAGCAGCTTAGTAGGAGGTGCCCAGCATTTT.